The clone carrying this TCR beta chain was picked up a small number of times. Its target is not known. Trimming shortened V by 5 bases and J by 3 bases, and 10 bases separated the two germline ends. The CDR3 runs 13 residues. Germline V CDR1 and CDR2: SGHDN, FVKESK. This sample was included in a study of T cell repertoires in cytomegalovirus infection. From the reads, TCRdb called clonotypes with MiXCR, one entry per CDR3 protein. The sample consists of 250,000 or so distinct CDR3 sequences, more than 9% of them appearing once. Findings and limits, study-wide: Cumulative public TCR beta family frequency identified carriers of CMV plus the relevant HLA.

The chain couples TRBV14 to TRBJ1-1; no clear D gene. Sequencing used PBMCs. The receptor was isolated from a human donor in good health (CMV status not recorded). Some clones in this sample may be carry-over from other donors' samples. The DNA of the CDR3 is TGTGCCAGCAGCACTACTCGGGACACTGAAGCTTTCTTT. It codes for CASSTTRDTEAFF.